Listed here is a single T cell receptor beta chain. Original data processing: Estimation of nucleated cell counts relied on the amplification of reference gene primers. Assay: immunoSEQ multiplex PCR; the TCRdb copy retains only in-frame clones and omits some. The V and J calls and clone size were taken over from that table, and D and trimming were inferred from the DNA. Among tens of thousands of clones listed, about four fifths were seen once. The V and J ends lost 0 bases and 3 bases respectively, with 8 bases between them. From germline, CDR1 is LNHNV and CDR2 YYDKDF (reference sequence). This CDR3 region has 14 residues. The source of the sample is a study of blood T cell repertoires in COVID-19. Turning to the study itself: The samples span acute and convalescent COVID-19 from the United States, Italy and Spain. The analysed material was cDNA or gDNA that came from T cells, B-cell-depleted T cells, or PBMCs.

This chain uses TRBV15 with TRBJ1-2, with D perhaps TRBD1 (6 bases). The sequencing sample was made of peripheral blood. This TCR came from a man aged 70-80 years with acute or convalescent COVID-19. For the CDR3, the DNA is TGTGCCACCAGCAGAGATCGACAGGACTATGGCTACACCTTC. It encodes CATSRDRQDYGYTF.